This T cell receptor (beta chain) was profiled in a study of T cells in Graves' hyperthyroidism and ophthalmopathy. V lost 6 bases and J 0 bases, leaving 18 bases between the germline ends. The CDR3 runs to 17 residues. Using RNA transcripts as the source, TCR beta CDR3 regions were amplified. The primer set for the first-round RT-PCR of the TCR CDR3 was HTBI. TCRdb analysed the multiplex PCR reads with MiXCR anew, one entry per CDR3 protein. The repertoire holds some 570,000 distinct CDR3 sequences, with approximately 15% as singletons. This clonotype was detected ten times or more. V and J are TRBV12-3 or TRBV12-4 and TRBJ2-1, with D perhaps TRBD2 (5 bases). The TCR comes from a woman aged 18-29 years with Graves' ophthalmopathy. Sequenced sample: blood. CDR3 sequence reads: CASSPWGTSGSYNEQFF. CDR3 DNA sequence: TGTGCCAGCAGCCCATGGGGAACGAGCGGCTCCTACAATGAGCAGTTCTTC.